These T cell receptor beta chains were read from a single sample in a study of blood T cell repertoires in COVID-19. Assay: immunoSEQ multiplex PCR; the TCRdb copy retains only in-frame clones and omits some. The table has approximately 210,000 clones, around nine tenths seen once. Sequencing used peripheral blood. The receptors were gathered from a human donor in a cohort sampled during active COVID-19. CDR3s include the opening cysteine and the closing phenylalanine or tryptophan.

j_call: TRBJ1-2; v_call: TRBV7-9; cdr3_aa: CASSSQTGDYGYTF
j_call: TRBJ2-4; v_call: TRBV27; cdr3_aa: CASSLSGLVAGLNIQYF
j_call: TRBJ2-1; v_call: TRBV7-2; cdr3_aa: CASSLAGQEQFF
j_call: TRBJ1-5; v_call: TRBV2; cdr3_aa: CASTYGTGGNQPQHF
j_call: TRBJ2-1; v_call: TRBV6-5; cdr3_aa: CASRPRAQNNEQFF
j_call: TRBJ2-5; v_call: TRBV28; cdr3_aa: CASSSGLGQETQYF
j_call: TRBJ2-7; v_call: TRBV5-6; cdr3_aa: CASSSQGFYEQYF
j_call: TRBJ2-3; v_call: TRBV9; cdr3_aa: CASSQGPPDTQYF
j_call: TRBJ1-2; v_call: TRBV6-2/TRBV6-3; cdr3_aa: CASSYLQPWQDGYTF
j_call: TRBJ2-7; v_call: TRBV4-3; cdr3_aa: CASSQDFVAGWSYEQYF
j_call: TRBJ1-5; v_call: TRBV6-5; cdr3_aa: CASSYGRYQPQHF
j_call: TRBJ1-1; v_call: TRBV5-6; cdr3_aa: CASSDGGGWNTEAFF
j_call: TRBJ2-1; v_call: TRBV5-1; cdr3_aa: CASSFLAYNEQFF
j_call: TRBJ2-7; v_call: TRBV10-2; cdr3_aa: CASRSGLSPGEQYF
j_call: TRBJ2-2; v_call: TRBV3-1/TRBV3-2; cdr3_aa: CASSRGLAGMNTGELFF
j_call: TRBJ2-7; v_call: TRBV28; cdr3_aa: CASSLIKEHSYEQYF
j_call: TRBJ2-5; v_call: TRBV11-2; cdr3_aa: CATSLGGQETQYF
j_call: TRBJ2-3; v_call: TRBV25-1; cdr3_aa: CASSGTSGRTLTDTQYF
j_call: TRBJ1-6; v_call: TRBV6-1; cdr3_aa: CASSEAQALSSYNSPLHF
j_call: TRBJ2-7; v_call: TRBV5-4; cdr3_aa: CASSQGLAGPAVNEQYF
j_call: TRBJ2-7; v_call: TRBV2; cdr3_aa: CASRGWTGFQPPSYEQYF
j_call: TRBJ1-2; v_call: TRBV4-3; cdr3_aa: CASSQDPDSYGYTF
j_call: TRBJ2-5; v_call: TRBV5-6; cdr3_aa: CASSSDRGRGEETQYF
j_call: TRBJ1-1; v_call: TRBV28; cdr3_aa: CASSFSGLNTEAFF
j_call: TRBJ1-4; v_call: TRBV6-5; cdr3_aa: CASIPRGVGGEKLFF
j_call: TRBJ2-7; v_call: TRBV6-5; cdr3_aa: CASTLQERAYEQYF
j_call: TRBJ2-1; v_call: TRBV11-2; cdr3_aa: CASSTDRERYNEQFF
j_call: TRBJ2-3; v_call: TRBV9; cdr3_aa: CASSVGGSGSADTQYF
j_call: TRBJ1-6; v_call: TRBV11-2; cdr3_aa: CASSLRDSNSPLHF
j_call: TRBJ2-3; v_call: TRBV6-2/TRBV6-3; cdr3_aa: CASSSLATSGGRTDTQYF
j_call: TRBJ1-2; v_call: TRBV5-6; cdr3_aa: CASSLLATGLGYGYTF
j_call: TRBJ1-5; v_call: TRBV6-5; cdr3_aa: CASSYDRYSNQPQHF
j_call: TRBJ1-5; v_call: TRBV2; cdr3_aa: CASTLRDQPQHF
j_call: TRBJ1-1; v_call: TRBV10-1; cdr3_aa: CATRQGPEGTEAFF
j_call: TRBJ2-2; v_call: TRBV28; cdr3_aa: CASQGQTGELFF
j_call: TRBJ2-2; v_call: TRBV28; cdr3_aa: CASRGTGLILTGELFF
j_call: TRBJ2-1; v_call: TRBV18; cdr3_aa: CASSPISGRDEQFF
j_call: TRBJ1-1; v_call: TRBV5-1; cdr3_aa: CASSKDSFNMNTEAFF
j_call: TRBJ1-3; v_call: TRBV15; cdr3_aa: CATSNVRDRGSGNTIYF
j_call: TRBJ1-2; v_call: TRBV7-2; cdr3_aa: CASRRSQGSRYTF
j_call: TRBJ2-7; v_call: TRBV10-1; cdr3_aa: CASSEHGQGRQYF